This TCR beta chain stems from a study of human T cells and chemical hapten exposure. In the study overall: The study patch tested 0.01% DPC on the upper back and read results at 6 days. The study, taken as a whole, reports: Once DPC sensitization occurred, TCRs above 1 in 1000 frequency showed no change.

The germline CDR1 and CDR2 sequences are SGHRS and YFSETQ. CDR3 length: 16 residues. The V and J ends lost 3 bases and 3 bases respectively, with 18 bases between them. The time point denotes: patch test 1, 2 weeks after DPC sensitization. Treatment denoted: therapeutic diphenylcyclopropenone sensitization with weekly scalp DPC. MiXCR was run by TCRdb on the RACE reads, yielding one entry per CDR3 protein. The data hold some 87,000 distinct CDR3 sequences, with around 10% observed a single time. This clonotype was seen only a few times. What it recognizes is unknown. This clonotype originated in a woman aged 45-65 years with alopecia areata. Some clones in this sample may be carry-over from other donors' samples. The chain couples TRBV5-1 to TRBJ1-2; no definite D call. This material consisted of whole blood, taken in connection with sensitization to the hapten diphenylcyclopropenone (DPC). CDR3 bases: TGCGCCAGCAGCTCGGTCCCAACTAAGGTGGACTATGGCTACACCTTC. Translation: CASSSVPTKVDYGYTF.